The 2 T cell receptor beta chains reported below all come from one sample, sequenced in a study of blood T cell repertoires in COVID-19. Profiled with immunoSEQ multiplex PCR; TCRdb holds only in-frame clones, not every one. There are 260,000 or so clones in the sample; approximately 90% occur only once, and more than 0.95% lies in the top ten. The sequencing sample was made of PBMCs or T cells enriched from blood (not recorded which). The source of these receptors is a middle-aged woman with acute COVID-19.

This clone turned up a few times. This rearrangement joins TRBV3-1 (or the pseudogene TRBV3-2) to TRBJ1-4; no clear D gene. This CDR3 is built from 13 residues. Trimming took off 2 bases at V and 8 bases at J, with 9 bases between the two ends. CDR1 and CDR2 (germline): LGHDT, YNNKEL (reference sequence). CDR3 coding DNA: TGTGCCAGCAGCCAACGGGTCGGAGAAAAACTGTTTTTT. Its translation: CASSQRVGEKLFF.

The CDR3 loop reads CSLRTGKETQYF. As DNA, the CDR3 is TGCAGCCTTAGGACAGGGAAAGAGACCCAGTACTTC. This chain connects TRBV29-1 to TRBJ2-5; 8 nucleotides align to TRBD1. With V trimmed by 8 bases and J by 3 bases, 5 bases remained unmatched. The CDR3 contains 12 residues. Germline CDR1 and CDR2: SQVTM and ANQGSEA.